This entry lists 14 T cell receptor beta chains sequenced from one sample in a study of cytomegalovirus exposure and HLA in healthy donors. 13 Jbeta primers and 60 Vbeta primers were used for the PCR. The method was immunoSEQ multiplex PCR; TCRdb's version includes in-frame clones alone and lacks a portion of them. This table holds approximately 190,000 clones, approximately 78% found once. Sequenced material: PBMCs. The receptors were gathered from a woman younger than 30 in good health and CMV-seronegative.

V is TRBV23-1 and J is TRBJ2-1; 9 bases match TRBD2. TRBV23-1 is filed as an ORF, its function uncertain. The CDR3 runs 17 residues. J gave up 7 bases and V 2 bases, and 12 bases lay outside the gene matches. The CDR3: CASSQPTQGTSINEQFF. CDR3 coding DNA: TGCGCCAGCAGTCAACCAACCCAGGGGACTAGCATTAATGAGCAGTTCTTC.

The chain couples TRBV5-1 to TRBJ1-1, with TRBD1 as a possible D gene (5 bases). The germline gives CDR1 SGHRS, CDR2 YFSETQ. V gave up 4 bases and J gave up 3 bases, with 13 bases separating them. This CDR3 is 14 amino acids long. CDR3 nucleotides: TGCGCCAGCAGCGGTCAGGGCTGGGACACTGAAGCTTTCTTT. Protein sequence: CASSGQGWDTEAFF.

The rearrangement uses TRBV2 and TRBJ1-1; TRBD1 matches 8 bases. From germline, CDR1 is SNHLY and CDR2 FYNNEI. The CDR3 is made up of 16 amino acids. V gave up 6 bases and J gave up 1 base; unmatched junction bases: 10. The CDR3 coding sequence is TGTGCCAGCAGGGATAAGGACAGGGAGGAGAACACTGAAGCTTTCTTT. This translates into CASRDKDREENTEAFF.

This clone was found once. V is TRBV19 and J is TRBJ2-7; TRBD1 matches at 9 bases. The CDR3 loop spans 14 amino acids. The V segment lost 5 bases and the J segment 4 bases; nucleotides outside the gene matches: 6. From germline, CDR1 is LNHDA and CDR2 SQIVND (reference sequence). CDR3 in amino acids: CASSDGTGLYEQYF. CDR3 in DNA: TGTGCCAGTAGTGACGGGACAGGGCTATACGAGCAGTACTTC.

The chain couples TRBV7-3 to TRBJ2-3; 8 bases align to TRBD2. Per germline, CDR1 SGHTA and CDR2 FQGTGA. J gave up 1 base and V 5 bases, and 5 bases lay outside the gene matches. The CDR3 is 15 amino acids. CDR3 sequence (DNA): TGTGCCAGCAGCATGACTAGCGCACGCACAGATACGCAGTATTTT. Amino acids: CASSMTSARTDTQYF.

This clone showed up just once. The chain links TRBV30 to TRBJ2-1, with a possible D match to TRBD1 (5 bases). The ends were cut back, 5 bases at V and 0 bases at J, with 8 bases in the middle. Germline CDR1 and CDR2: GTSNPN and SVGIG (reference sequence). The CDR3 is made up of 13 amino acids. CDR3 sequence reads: CAWGRGSYNEQFF. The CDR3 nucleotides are TGTGCCTGGGGAAGGGGCTCCTACAATGAGCAGTTCTTC.

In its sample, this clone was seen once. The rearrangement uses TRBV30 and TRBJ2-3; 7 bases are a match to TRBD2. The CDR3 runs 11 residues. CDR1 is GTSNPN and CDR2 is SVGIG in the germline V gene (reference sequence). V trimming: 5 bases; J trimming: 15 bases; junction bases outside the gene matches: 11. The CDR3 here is CAWVRGGGFYF. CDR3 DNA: TGTGCCTGGGTACGCGGGGGAGGATTCTATTTT.

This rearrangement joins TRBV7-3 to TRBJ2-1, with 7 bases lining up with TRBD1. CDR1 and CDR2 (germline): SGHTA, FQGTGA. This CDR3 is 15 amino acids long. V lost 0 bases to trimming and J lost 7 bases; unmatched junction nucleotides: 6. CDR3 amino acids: CASSLTGGLLNEQFF. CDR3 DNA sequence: TGTGCCAGCAGCTTAACAGGGGGCCTCCTGAATGAGCAGTTCTTC.

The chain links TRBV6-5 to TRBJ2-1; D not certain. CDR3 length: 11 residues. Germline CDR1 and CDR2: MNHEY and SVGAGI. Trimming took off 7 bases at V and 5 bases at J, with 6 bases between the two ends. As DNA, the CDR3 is TGTGCCAGCACCCTAAACAATGAGCAGTTCTTC. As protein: CASTLNNEQFF.

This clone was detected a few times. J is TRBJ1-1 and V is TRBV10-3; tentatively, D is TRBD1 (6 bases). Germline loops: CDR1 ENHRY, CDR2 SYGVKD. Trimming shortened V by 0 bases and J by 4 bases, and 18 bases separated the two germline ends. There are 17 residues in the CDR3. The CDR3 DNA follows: TGTGCCATCAGTGAGTCGACGACAGGAGTAAGTATCACTGAAGCTTTCTTT. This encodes CAISESTTGVSITEAFF.

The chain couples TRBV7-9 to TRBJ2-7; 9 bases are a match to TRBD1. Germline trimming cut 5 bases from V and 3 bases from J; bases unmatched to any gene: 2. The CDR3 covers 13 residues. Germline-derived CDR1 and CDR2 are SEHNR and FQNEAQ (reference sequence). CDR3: CASSGGQGYEQYF. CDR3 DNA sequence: TGTGCCAGCAGCGGGGGACAGGGCTACGAGCAGTACTTC.

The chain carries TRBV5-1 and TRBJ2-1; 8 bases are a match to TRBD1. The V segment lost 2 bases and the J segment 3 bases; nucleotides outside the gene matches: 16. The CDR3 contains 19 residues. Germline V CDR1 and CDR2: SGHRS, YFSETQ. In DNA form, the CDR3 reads TGCGCCAGCAGCTTAATGCAGGGGGCCTCGGCTCGAAGCTACAATGAGCAGTTCTTC. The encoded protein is CASSLMQGASARSYNEQFF. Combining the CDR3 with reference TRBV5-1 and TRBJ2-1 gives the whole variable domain KAGVTQTPRYLIKTRGQQVTLSCSPISGHRSVSWYQQTPGQGLQFLFEYFSETQRNKGNFPGRFSGRQFSNSRSEMNVSTLELGDSALYLCASSLMQGASARSYNEQFFGPGTRLTVL.

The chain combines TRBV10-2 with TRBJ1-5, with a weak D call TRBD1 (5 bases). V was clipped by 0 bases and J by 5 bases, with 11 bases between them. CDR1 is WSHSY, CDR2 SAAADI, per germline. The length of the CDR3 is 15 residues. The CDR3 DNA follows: TGCGCCAGCAGTGAGTCGCGGGGGAGCTATCAGCCCCAGCATTTT. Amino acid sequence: CASSESRGSYQPQHF.

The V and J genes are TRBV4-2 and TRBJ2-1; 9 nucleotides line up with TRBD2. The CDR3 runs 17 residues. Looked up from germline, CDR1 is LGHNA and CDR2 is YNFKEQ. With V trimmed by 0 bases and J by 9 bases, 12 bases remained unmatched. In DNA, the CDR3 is TGTGCCAGCAGCCAAGATATCGGCGGGAGGGCGGGTGGTGAGCAGTTCTTC. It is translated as CASSQDIGGRAGGEQFF.